Following are 7 T cell receptor beta chains from one sample sequenced in a study of beta chain features in type 1 diabetes (dated by TCRdb to 2017 to 2018). Points the paper makes about the study in general: Type 1 diabetes patients showed a moderate but significant shortening of TCRB CDR3 length in all four CD4+ subsets.

Libraries were prepared through the immunoSEQ multiplex PCR assay. The entire isolated RNA was reverse transcribed using the High Capacity cDNA Reverse Transcription Kit, and thus expressed TCRB transcripts were sequenced. TCRdb mirrors the immuneACCESS table, restricted to in-frame sequences. Some clones are absent from its copies; in checked studies, under half trace to an unresolved V gene, and the reason for the others is unknown. Present in this sample are about 740,000 clones, roughly 13% of which were seen just once. Clones ranked in the top ten supply approximately 0.021% of the sample. The antigens of these receptors remain unknown. Sequencing input: naive CD4+ T cells from blood. The sample's cell subset or site label, in plain terms: true naive CD4+ T cells. These TCRs come from a man aged 18 to 29 with type 1 diabetes.

V gene TRBV29-1 combines with J gene TRBJ2-7; 10 bases agree with TRBD1. CDR1 and CDR2 from the germline V gene are SQVTM and ANQGSEA. This CDR3 has 15 residues. Trimming removed 6 bases from V and 0 bases from J; junction bases left unmatched: 8. CDR3 nucleotides: TGCAGCGTCCGATTCCGGGACAGGGGCTCCTACGAGCAGTACTTC. It codes for CSVRFRDRGSYEQYF.

This chain connects TRBV7-3 to TRBJ1-5; D remains ambiguous. Germline-derived CDR1 and CDR2 are SGHTA and FQGTGA. Trimming removed 1 base at V and 5 bases at J, with 6 bases between. This CDR3 region has 13 residues. This chain's CDR3 is CASSLKGDQPQHF. The CDR3 DNA follows: TGTGCCAGCAGCTTAAAGGGCGATCAGCCCCAGCATTTT.

This clone appeared a few times. V and J are TRBV7-6 and TRBJ1-1, with 10 bases matching TRBD1. After removal of 4 bases from V and 10 bases from J, the junction contained 6 bases not matched to a gene. CDR1 and CDR2 from the germline V gene are SGHVS and FNYEAQ. This CDR3 has 13 amino acids. The DNA for the CDR3 is TGTGCCAGCAGCTCCGGACAGGGGGAGGGAGCTTTCTTT. Translation gives CASSSGQGEGAFF.

This clone has only a few counts. Other DNA sequences in this specimen translate into the identical CDR3. CDR3 in amino acids: CASSLASMNTEAFF. CDR3 coding DNA: TGTGCCAGCAGCTTAGCGAGCATGAACACTGAAGCTTTCTTT. The chain links TRBV7-9 to TRBJ1-1, with D unclear. The CDR3 is 14 residues long. Trimming removed 0 bases from V and 0 bases from J, with 5 bases in between. Per the germline V gene, CDR1 is SEHNR and CDR2 is FQNEAQ (reference sequence).

The chain is built from TRBV10-3 and TRBJ2-1; D is uncertain. V lost 5 bases and J lost 12, with 17 bases in between. The CDR3 is 13 residues long. From germline, CDR1 is ENHRY and CDR2 SYGVKD. The CDR3 region is CAISPPTPERQFF. The CDR3 nucleotides read TGTGCCATCAGTCCTCCGACCCCGGAGAGGCAGTTCTTC.

This clone was detected only a few times. This chain joins TRBV27 and TRBJ1-1, with 8 positions matching TRBD1. The V gene's germline CDR1 is MNHEY and CDR2 SMNVEV (reference sequence). V gave up 3 bases and J gave up 10 bases; unmatched junction bases: 7. This CDR3 contains 13 residues. The CDR3 spells CASSFGQGYGAFF. DNA for the CDR3: TGTGCCAGCAGTTTTGGACAGGGATACGGAGCTTTCTTT.

This clone occurred a few times. In DNA form, the CDR3 reads TGTGCCAGCAGTTACCAACTAGCGGGCACAGATACGCAGTATTTT. It yields the protein CASSYQLAGTDTQYF. The chain employs TRBV27 and TRBJ2-3; TRBD2 agrees at 8 bases. The CDR3 runs to 15 residues. Germline assignment: CDR1 MNHEY and CDR2 SMNVEV (reference sequence). V lost 4 bases to trimming and J lost 1 base; unmatched junction nucleotides: 4.